This TCR beta chain comes out of a study of OX40 agonist ivuxolimab in advanced cancers. Some clones are missing from TCRdb's copy, which holds only in-frame ones; the method was immunoSEQ multiplex PCR. The sample holds some 76,000 clones, around nine tenths seen once. On this clone: The antigen is not known.

Notes on the study in general: People who partly responded at 0.1-3.0 mg/kg had some of the least clonal expansion seen. Averaging showed that CD8+ T cells had more expanded clones than CD4+ did.

Cycle 7 day 1, cycle 4 day 1, and baseline were the timepoints at which blood was sampled. The specimen comprised CD4+ or CD8+ T cells sorted from blood, sampled in a trial of the OX40 agonist ivuxolimab. The source is an adult with an advanced solid tumor such as melanoma, head and neck, liver or kidney cancer.

CDR3 coding DNA: TGTGCCAGCAGTTCATTAGTGGGACTAGCGGGGAATGAGCAGTTCTTC. It translates to CASSSLVGLAGNEQFF. The chain carries TRBV7-9 and TRBJ2-1; 13 bases are a match to TRBD2. V trimming: 6 bases; J trimming: 7 bases; junction bases outside the gene matches: 9. The length of the CDR3 is 16 residues. Germline V gene data show CDR1 as SEHNR and CDR2 as FQNEAQ (reference sequence).